The T cell receptor (beta chain) described here comes from a study of blood T cell repertoires in COVID-19. Study at large: The United States, Italy and Spain supplied acute and convalescent COVID-19 samples. T cells, B-cell-depleted T cells, or PBMCs provided the cDNA or gDNA that served as material.

Germline lookup yields CDR1 SGHAT and CDR2 FQNNGV. This CDR3 is built from 16 residues. With 5 bases clipped from V and 5 bases from J, the junction kept 10 bases outside the gene matches. In the source study's methods: Estimation of nucleated cell counts was performed using reference gene primer amplification. Data came from immunoSEQ multiplex PCR; TCRdb stores just in-frame clones and leaves some out. Clone size and V and J calls were adopted from that table, with D and trimming inferred from the DNA. The table records under 250,000 clones, approximately 83% of them present only once. The material sequenced was peripheral blood. J is TRBJ2-1 and V is TRBV11-2, with 9 positions matching TRBD2. This sequence was found in a woman in her 30s who had recovered from COVID-19. CDR3 sequence: CASSPAPVAGDNEQFF. For the CDR3, the DNA is TGTGCCAGCAGCCCCGCTCCTGTAGCGGGAGACAATGAGCAGTTCTTC.